One and the same sample provided the 31 T cell receptor beta chains below, sequenced in a study of T-cell memory formation after mild COVID-19. TCRdb ran MiXCR on the 5' RACE reads and lists one entry per CDR3 protein. The sample holds about 560,000 distinct CDR3 sequences, around 15% seen once. The material sequenced was PBMCs or a T cell subset sorted from them (not recorded which). These receptors originate from an adult woman who had mild COVID-19 (a few samples of this study predate the infection). Cell type and time point are not known.

The rearrangement links TRBV20-1 to TRBJ2-7; tentatively, D is TRBD2 (5 bases). Germline assignment: CDR1 DFQATT and CDR2 SNEGSKA (reference sequence). The CDR3 is 13 residues long. The germline V and J ends were trimmed by 6 bases and 1 base, with 13 bases remaining between them. CDR3 protein: CSARGKSSYEQYF. DNA of the CDR3: TGCAGTGCCCGGGGTAAATCATCCTACGAGCAGTACTTC.

This clonotype turned up a few times. The chain has TRBV4-1 and TRBJ1-1; D unresolved. V lost 2 bases to trimming and J lost 1 base, with 8 bases between them. The CDR3 contains 14 residues. Germline CDR1 and CDR2: MGHRA and YSYEKL. The CDR3 is CASSQLISNTEAFF. Written as DNA, the CDR3 is TGCGCCAGCAGCCAACTTATTTCGAACACTGAAGCTTTCTTT.

The gene calls are TRBV20-1 and TRBJ1-1, with a possible D match to TRBD1 (6 bases). The germline V gene has CDR1 DFQATT and CDR2 SNEGSKA (reference sequence). This CDR3 has 15 residues. The V and J ends lost 0 bases and 1 base respectively, with 12 bases between them. The CDR3 here is CSARELQGRNTEAFF. The CDR3 nucleotides read TGCAGTGCTAGAGAACTACAGGGACGGAACACTGAAGCTTTCTTT.

This clonotype came up a few times. The rearrangement links TRBV6-5 to TRBJ2-1; 9 bases are a match to TRBD1. Trimming at V came to 10 bases and at J to 3 bases, leaving 7 bases not matched to a gene. Germline-derived CDR1 and CDR2 are MNHEY and SVGAGI. The CDR3 totals 14 residues. The CDR3 DNA is TGTGCCACCTACCGGGGACAGGGCTACAATGAGCAGTTCTTC. Translated, it gives CATYRGQGYNEQFF.

This clonotype has a count of ten or more. J is TRBJ2-3 and V is TRBV12-3 or TRBV12-4, with 8 bases aligning to TRBD2. This CDR3 has 16 residues. Losses at the gene ends were 3 bases for V and 0 bases for J; bases not matched to a gene: 5. The CDR3 region is CASSFRLAGSTDTQYF. CDR3 nucleotides: TGTGCCAGCAGTTTTAGGCTAGCGGGCAGCACAGATACGCAGTATTTT.

This chain links TRBV2 with TRBJ1-2; 8 nucleotides agree with TRBD1. The CDR3 sequence is 15 residues long. Germline V lookup: CDR1 SNHLY, CDR2 FYNNEI. V trimming: 5 bases; J trimming: 4 bases; junction bases outside the gene matches: 9. CDR3 residues: CASSYSRGRPYGYTF. As DNA, the CDR3 is TGTGCCAGCAGTTACTCCAGGGGGCGGCCCTATGGCTACACCTTC.

This clonotype was seen a handful of times. The rearrangement links TRBV20-1 to TRBJ1-6, with D uncertain. Germline assignment: CDR1 DFQATT and CDR2 SNEGSKA (reference sequence). The V end was cut by 4 bases, the J end by 5 bases, with 12 bases between. The CDR3 consists of 14 residues. The CDR3 sequence is CSAKEATNNSPLHF. The CDR3, as DNA: TGCAGTGCTAAGGAGGCAACAAATAATTCACCCCTCCACTTT.

In its sample, this clonotype was seen a few times. The V gene is TRBV12-3 or TRBV12-4, the J gene TRBJ1-1, with D possibly being TRBD1 (5 bases). The CDR3 spans 15 residues. Trimming cost V 2 bases and J 5 bases, with 15 bases left between them. The CDR3 sequence is CASSLRGGYGTEAFF. The CDR3 coding sequence is TGTGCCAGCAGTTTACGCGGGGGGTACGGGACTGAAGCTTTCTTT.

The chain joins TRBV5-1 to TRBJ2-5, with 8 nucleotides matching TRBD2. The CDR3 spans 16 residues. The J segment lost 8 bases and the V segment lost 3 bases, leaving 15 bases of the junction unmatched. The germline V gene has CDR1 SGHRS and CDR2 YFSETQ. The chain's CDR3 is CASSSPVSGDQVTQYF. CDR3 sequence (DNA): TGCGCCAGCAGCTCGCCGGTTAGCGGGGATCAAGTCACCCAGTACTTC.

The gene calls are TRBV4-3 and TRBJ1-2, with TRBD1 as a possible D gene (6 bases). Trimming pared 4 bases from V and 2 bases from J, leaving 14 bases between. The CDR3 contains 15 residues. In germline, CDR1 is LGHNA, CDR2 YSLEER. The CDR3 DNA reads as TGCGCCAGCAGCCTCCAAACAGGGATAAACTATGGCTACACCTTC. It translates to CASSLQTGINYGYTF.

As DNA, the CDR3 is TGTGCCAGCAGTTTCTTAACGGACAGGGTCCCTGAAGCTTTCTTT. Encoded protein: CASSFLTDRVPEAFF. J is TRBJ1-1 and V is TRBV12-3 or TRBV12-4; 8 bases are a match to TRBD1. This CDR3 contains 15 residues. V was pared by 3 bases and J by 6 bases, with 9 bases of the junction left unmatched.

V usage is TRBV7-2 and J usage is TRBJ2-4; 10 bases map to TRBD2. The germline CDR1 and CDR2 sequences are SGHTA and FQGNSA. V lost 5 bases, J lost 0 bases, and 16 bases stayed unmatched. This CDR3 region has 20 residues. The CDR3 bases are TGTGCCAGCAGCCTCAGGGGGGCTAGCGGGGGCTCCCTAGCCAAAAACATTCAGTACTTC. Protein sequence: CASSLRGASGGSLAKNIQYF.

The rearrangement joins TRBV7-2 to TRBJ1-2, with a possible D match to TRBD1 (6 bases). The V and J ends lost 4 bases and 4 bases respectively, with 19 bases between them. Germline values: CDR1 SGHTA, CDR2 FQGNSA. The CDR3 length is 16 residues. In nucleotides, the CDR3 is TGTGCCAGCAGCTCCGCAACAGGGAGTGTTTTCTATGGCTACACCTTC. Its protein is CASSSATGSVFYGYTF.

CDR3 DNA sequence: TGTGCCAGCAGCGAGTCGGTGGGAGGCAGAGGGTTAGGCTATGGCTACACCTTC. The encoded protein is CASSESVGGRGLGYGYTF. This chain links TRBV9 with TRBJ1-2, with D uncertain. This CDR3 is built from 18 residues. Germline loops: CDR1 SGDLS, CDR2 YYNGEE. The V gene lost 3 bases and the J gene lost 4 bases, with 25 bases spanning the gap.

CDR3 residues: CASTLAGARETQYF. In nucleotides, the CDR3 is TGTGCCAGCACGCTTGCGGGGGCGCGGGAGACCCAGTACTTC. V usage is TRBV5-6 and J usage is TRBJ2-5; D may be TRBD2 (7 bases). CDR1 and CDR2 from the germline V gene are SGHDT and YYEEEE. The CDR3 has 14 amino acids. Trimming removed 6 bases from V and 5 bases from J, with 17 bases in between.

This clonotype was observed a handful of times. This sequence joins TRBV27 and TRBJ1-5; D is perhaps TRBD1 (6 bases). With 5 bases removed from V and 4 bases from J, the gap between germline ends came to 15 bases. The CDR3 spans 15 residues. Germline V gives CDR1 MNHEY, CDR2 SMNVEV (reference sequence). CDR3 in amino acids: CASSRRPQGNQPQHF. The CDR3 coding sequence is TGTGCCAGCAGTCGGCGCCCCCAGGGGAATCAGCCCCAGCATTTT.

In this sample, this clonotype turned up a few times. The gene calls are TRBV9 and TRBJ2-7; D is tentatively TRBD1 or TRBD2 (5 bases each). The length of the CDR3 is 14 residues. The V gene's germline CDR1 is SGDLS and CDR2 YYNGEE. The ends were cut back, 2 bases at V and 2 bases at J, with 11 bases in the middle. Here the CDR3 reads CASSVGTTAYEQYF. The CDR3 DNA follows: TGTGCCAGCAGCGTCGGGACCACGGCCTACGAGCAGTACTTC.

V and J are TRBV9 and TRBJ2-7; 7 bases are a match to TRBD2. The V gene end was trimmed by 3 bases and the J gene end by 6 bases; junction bases not matched to a gene: 6. Germline assignment: CDR1 SGDLS and CDR2 YYNGEE. The CDR3 loop spans 13 amino acids. The CDR3 reads CASSADPGGEQYF. The CDR3 DNA follows: TGTGCCAGCAGCGCCGACCCGGGGGGCGAGCAGTACTTC.

The chain is built from TRBV24-1 and TRBJ2-2; D gene unclear. The CDR3 runs 12 residues. Germline V gives CDR1 KGHDR, CDR2 SFDVKD. Trimming shortened V by 2 bases and J by 7 bases, and 4 bases separated the two germline ends. CDR3 sequence reads: CATSDWFGELFF. The CDR3 region has the DNA TGTGCCACCAGTGATTGGTTCGGGGAGCTGTTTTTT.

This chain links TRBV7-3 with TRBJ2-3; maybe TRBD1 (5 bases). Germline CDR1 reads SGHTA; CDR2 reads FQGTGA. This CDR3 has 15 amino acids. V lost 1 base and J lost 6, with 14 bases in between. The CDR3 protein is CASSLSPGLWDTQYF. The CDR3 bases are TGTGCCAGCAGCTTAAGCCCAGGGTTGTGGGATACGCAGTATTTT.

This clonotype was observed a few times. V is TRBV9 and J is TRBJ1-2, with 11 bases that match TRBD1. The J segment lost 2 bases and the V segment lost 5 bases, leaving 2 bases of the junction unmatched. This CDR3 has 14 residues. Germline CDR1 is SGDLS and CDR2 is YYNGEE. The DNA of the CDR3 is TGTGCCAGCAGGGGACAGGGGGGCAACTATGGCTACACCTTC. Residues: CASRGQGGNYGYTF. The complete variable domain, with remaining parts taken from reference TRBV9 and TRBJ1-2, reads DSGVTQTPKHLITATGQRVTLRCSPRSGDLSVYWYQQSLDQGLQFLIQYYNGEERAKGNILERFSAQQFPDLHSELNLSSLELGDSALYFCASRGQGGNYGYTFGSGTRLTVV.

This chain links TRBV4-1 with TRBJ2-1; 12 nucleotides align to TRBD2. After removal of 8 bases from V and 1 base from J, the junction contained 3 bases not matched to a gene. Germline CDR1 is MGHRA and CDR2 is YSYEKL. The CDR3 length is 15 residues. CDR3: CASHGTSGSYNEQFF. The DNA of the CDR3 is TGCGCCAGCCACGGGACTAGCGGGTCCTACAATGAGCAGTTCTTC.

This clonotype was detected a few times. This chain links TRBV2 with TRBJ2-3; 8 bases are shared with TRBD2. Germline V CDR1 and CDR2: SNHLY, FYNNEI. J lost 1 base, V lost 7 bases, and 4 bases had no gene match. The CDR3 spans 14 residues. CDR3 residues: CASKSGRGTDTQYF. The CDR3 nucleotides are TGTGCCAGCAAAAGCGGGAGAGGCACAGATACGCAGTATTTT.

The rearrangement links TRBV5-5 to TRBJ1-1; D call uncertain. Germline lookup yields CDR1 SGHKS and CDR2 YYEKEE (reference sequence). V was clipped by 1 base and J by 7 bases, with 5 bases between them. The CDR3 contains 11 residues. CDR3 sequence (DNA): TGTGCCAGCAGCTTGTTACATGAAGCTTTCTTT. Residues: CASSLLHEAFF.

This clonotype came up a few times. The V gene is TRBV7-3, the J gene TRBJ2-2, with TRBD1 as a possible D gene (5 bases). The ends were cut back, 2 bases at V and 1 base at J, with 8 bases in the middle. The CDR3 is 15 amino acids. CDR1 and CDR2 (germline): SGHTA, FQGTGA. CDR3 in DNA: TGTGCCAGCAGCTTACAGGGCGTGAACACCGGGGAGCTGTTTTTT. Its translation: CASSLQGVNTGELFF.

This clonotype was seen a handful of times. V and J are TRBV29-1 and TRBJ2-3; weak D call: TRBD1 (6 bases). Trimming stripped 6 bases from V and 4 bases from J, with 11 bases between. CDR3 length: 12 residues. The germline gives CDR1 SQVTM, CDR2 ANQGSEA. The CDR3 region is CSVDRTPDTQYF. CDR3 nucleotides: TGCAGCGTCGACAGGACACCAGATACGCAGTATTTT.

The table lists this clonotype with a few counts. The V call is TRBV2, the J call TRBJ1-2, with D uncertain. The CDR3 runs 13 residues. Trimming took 6 bases from V and 5 from J, leaving 13 bases between them. From germline, CDR1 is SNHLY and CDR2 FYNNEI. In nucleotides, the CDR3 is TGTGCCAGCAGGGAGGAAGCGGGTTATGGCTACACCTTC. Its translation is CASREEAGYGYTF.

The chain couples TRBV2 to TRBJ1-5, with D unclear. The V gene's germline CDR1 is SNHLY and CDR2 FYNNEI. This CDR3 spans 13 amino acids. The V end was cut by 7 bases, the J end by 9 bases, with 16 bases between. CDR3 region: CASTRDSSRPQHF. The CDR3 DNA reads TGTGCCAGCACCAGAGACTCCTCTCGGCCCCAGCATTTT. Variable domain in full (rest from reference TRBV2 and TRBJ1-5): EPEVTQTPSHQVTQMGQEVILRCVPISNHLYFYWYRQILGQKVEFLVSFYNNEISEKSEIFDDQFSVERPDGSNFTLKIRSTKLEDSAMYFCASTRDSSRPQHFGDGTRLSIL.

In its sample, this clonotype was seen a few times. The V and J genes are TRBV4-1 and TRBJ2-7; D ambiguous. The V end lost 0 bases, the J end lost 3 bases, and 9 bases lay between the germline ends. The V gene's germline CDR1 is MGHRA and CDR2 YSYEKL. The CDR3 is made up of 14 amino acids. The CDR3 spells CASSQDMDNYEQYF. The DNA for the CDR3 is TGCGCCAGCAGCCAAGATATGGATAACTACGAGCAGTACTTC.

For the CDR3, the DNA is TGTGCCAGCAGCTTAGGTATGCGATATGAGCAGTTCTTC. Translation: CASSLGMRYEQFF. The chain combines TRBV7-6 with TRBJ2-1, with D uncertain. From germline, CDR1 is SGHVS and CDR2 FNYEAQ. The CDR3 has 13 amino acids. The ends were cut back, 1 base at V and 8 bases at J, with 9 bases in the middle. Combining the CDR3 with reference TRBV7-6 and TRBJ2-1 gives the whole variable domain GAGVSQSPRYKVTKRGQDVALRCDPISGHVSLYWYRQALGQGPEFLTYFNYEAQQDKSGLPNDRFSAERPEGSISTLTIQRTEQRDSAMYRCASSLGMRYEQFFGPGTRLTVL.

This clonotype came up once. V gene TRBV4-2 combines with J gene TRBJ2-3; 8 bases map to TRBD2. The CDR3 runs to 17 residues. Unmatched junction bases numbered 13, after V lost 5 bases and J lost 3 bases. Germline V gives CDR1 LGHNA, CDR2 YNFKEQ. This chain's CDR3 is CASSSEVSGGPTDTQYF. DNA for the CDR3: TGTGCCAGCAGCTCCGAGGTGTCGGGAGGGCCGACAGATACGCAGTATTTT.